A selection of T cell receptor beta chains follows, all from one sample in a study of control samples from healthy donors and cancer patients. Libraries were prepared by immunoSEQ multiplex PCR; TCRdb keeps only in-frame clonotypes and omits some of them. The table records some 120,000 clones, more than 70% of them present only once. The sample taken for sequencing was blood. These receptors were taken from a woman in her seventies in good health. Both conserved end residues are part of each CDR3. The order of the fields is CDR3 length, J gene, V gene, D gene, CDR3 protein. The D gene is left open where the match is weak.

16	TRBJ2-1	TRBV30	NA	CAWTHPQTGSYNEQFF
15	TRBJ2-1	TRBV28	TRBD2	CASSLLAGGPHEQFF
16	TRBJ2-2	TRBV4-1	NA	CASSLGRTANTGELFF
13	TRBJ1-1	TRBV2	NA	CASSGEGDTEAFF
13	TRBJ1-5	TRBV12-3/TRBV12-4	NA	CASSFGSNQPQHF
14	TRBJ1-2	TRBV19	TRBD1	CASSARDRNYGYTF
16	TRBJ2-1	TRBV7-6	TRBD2	CASSLSGTRRYNEQFF
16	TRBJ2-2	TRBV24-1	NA	CATSGPRQPNTGELFF
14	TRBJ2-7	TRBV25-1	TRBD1	CASSEYRQGYEQYF
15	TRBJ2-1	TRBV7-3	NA	CASSLSGAPRDEQFF
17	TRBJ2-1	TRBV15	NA	CATSRGIGGAPNNEQFF
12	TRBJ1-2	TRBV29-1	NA	CSVEDAFYGYTF
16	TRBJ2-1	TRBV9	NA	CASSVEGSVGASRRVF
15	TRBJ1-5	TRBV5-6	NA	CASSVWAINNQPQHF
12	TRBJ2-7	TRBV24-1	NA	CATTGQRDEQYF
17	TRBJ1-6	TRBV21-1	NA	CASSKTAQGLEDSPLHF
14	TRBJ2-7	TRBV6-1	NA	CASSEEGPSYEQYF
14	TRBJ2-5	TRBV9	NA	CASSVAVSQETQYF
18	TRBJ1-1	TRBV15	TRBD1	CATSRDGGTGFWNTEAFF
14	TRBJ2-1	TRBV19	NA	CASSVDGGGNEQFF
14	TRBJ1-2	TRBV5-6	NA	CASTPLGRNYGYTF
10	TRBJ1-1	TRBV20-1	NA	CSAWGTEAFF
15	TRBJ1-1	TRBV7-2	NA	CASSPFILGPTEAFF
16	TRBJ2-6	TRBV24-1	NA	CATSDSTLSGANVLTF
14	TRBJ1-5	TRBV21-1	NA	CASSAGTVNQPQHF
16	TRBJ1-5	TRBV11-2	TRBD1	CASSLRTGANNQPQHF
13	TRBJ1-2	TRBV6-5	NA	CASRGRGADGYTF
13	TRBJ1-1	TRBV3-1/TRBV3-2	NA	CASSSPQNTEAFF
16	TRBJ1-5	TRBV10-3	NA	CAIKPGGDGSNQPQHF
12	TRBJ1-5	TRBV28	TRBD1	CASRWTGQPQHF
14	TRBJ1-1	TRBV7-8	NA	CASSLVAGDTEAFF
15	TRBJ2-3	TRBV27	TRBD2	CASSTRLASTDTQYF
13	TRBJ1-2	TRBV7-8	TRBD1	CASSLDRGNGYTF
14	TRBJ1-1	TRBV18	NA	CASSPRTENTEAFF
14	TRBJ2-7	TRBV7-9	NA	CASSPRGGTYEQYF
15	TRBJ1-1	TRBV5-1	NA	CASSLAKGGVTEAFF
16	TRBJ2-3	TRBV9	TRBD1	CASSASGQGGTDTQYF